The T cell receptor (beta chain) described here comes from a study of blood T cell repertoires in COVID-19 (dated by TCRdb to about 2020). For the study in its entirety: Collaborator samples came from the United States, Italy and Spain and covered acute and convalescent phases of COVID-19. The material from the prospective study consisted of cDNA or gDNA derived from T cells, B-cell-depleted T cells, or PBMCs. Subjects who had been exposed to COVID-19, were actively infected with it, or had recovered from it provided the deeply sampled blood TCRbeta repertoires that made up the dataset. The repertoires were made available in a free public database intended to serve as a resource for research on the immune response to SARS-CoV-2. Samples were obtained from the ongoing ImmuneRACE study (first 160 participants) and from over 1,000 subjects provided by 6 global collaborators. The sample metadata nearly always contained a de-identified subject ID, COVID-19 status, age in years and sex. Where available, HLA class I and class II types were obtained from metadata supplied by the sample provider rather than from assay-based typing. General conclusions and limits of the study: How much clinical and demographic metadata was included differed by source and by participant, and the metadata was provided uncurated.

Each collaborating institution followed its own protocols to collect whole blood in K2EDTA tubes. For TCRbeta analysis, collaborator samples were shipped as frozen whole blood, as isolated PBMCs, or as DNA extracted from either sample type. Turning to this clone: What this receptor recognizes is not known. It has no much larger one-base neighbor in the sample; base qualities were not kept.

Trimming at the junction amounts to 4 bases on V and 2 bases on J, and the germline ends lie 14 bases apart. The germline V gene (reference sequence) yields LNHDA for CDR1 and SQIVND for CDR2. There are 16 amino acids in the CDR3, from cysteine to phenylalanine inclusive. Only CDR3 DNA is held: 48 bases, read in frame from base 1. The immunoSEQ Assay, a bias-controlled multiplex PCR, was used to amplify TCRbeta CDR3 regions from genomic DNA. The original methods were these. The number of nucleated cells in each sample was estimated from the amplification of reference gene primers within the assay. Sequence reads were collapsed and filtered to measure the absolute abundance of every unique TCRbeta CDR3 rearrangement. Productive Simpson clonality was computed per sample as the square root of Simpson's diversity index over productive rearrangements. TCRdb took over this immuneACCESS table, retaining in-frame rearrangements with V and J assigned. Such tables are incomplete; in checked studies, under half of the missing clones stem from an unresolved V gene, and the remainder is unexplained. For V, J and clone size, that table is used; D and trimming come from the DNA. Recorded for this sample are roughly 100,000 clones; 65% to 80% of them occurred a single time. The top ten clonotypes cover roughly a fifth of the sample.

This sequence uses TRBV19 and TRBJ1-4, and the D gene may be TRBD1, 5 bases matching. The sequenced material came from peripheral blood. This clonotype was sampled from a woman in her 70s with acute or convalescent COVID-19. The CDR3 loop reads CASSTSSRATNEKLFF. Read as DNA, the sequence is TGTGCCAGTAGTACCTCCAGCAGGGCTACTAATGAAAAACTGTTTTTT.